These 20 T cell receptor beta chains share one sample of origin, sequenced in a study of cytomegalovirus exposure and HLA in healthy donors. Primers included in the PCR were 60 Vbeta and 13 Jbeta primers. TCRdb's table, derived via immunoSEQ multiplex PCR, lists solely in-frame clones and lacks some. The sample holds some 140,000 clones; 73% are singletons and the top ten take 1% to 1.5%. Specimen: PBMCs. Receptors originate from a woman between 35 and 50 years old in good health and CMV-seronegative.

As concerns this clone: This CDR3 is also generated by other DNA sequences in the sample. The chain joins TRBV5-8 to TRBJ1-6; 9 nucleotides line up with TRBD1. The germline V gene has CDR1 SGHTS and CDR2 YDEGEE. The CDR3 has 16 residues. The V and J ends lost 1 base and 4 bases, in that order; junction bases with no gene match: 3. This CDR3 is CASSLRGTGYNSPLHF. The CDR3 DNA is TGTGCCAGCAGCTTGCGGGGGACAGGGTATAATTCACCCCTCCACTTT. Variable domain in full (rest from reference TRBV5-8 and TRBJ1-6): EAGVTQSPTHLIKTRGQQATLRCSPISGHTSVYWYQQALGLGLQFLLWYDEGEERNRGNFPPRFSGRQFPNYSSELNVNALELEDSALYLCASSLRGTGYNSPLHFGNGTRLTVT.

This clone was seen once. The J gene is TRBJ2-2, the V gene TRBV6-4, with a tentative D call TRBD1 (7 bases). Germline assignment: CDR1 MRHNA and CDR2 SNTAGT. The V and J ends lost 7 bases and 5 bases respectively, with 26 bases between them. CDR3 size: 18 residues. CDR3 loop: CASTPGGTGTDITGELFF. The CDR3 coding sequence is TGTGCCAGCACCCCCGGGGGTACCGGGACAGACATAACCGGGGAGCTGTTTTTT.

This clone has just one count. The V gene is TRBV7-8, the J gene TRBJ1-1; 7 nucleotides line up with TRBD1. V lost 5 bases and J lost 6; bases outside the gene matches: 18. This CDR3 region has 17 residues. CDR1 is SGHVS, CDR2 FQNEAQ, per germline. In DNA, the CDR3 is TGTGCCAGCAGCCCAGGTAGGGGAAGGGACAGTCGGGCTGAAGCTTTCTTT. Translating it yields CASSPGRGRDSRAEAFF.

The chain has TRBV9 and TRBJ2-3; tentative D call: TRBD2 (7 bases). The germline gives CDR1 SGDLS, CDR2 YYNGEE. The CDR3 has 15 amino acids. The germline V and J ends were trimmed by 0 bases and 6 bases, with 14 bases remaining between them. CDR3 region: CASSVDTGGGDTQYF. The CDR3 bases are TGTGCCAGCAGCGTAGATACGGGGGGCGGGGATACGCAGTATTTT.

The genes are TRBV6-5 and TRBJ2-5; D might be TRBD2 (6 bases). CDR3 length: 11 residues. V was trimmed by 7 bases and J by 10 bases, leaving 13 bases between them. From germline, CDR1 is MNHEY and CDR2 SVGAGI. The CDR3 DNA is TGTGCCAGCAAGATCGGGGAGGTCCAGTACTTC. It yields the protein CASKIGEVQYF.

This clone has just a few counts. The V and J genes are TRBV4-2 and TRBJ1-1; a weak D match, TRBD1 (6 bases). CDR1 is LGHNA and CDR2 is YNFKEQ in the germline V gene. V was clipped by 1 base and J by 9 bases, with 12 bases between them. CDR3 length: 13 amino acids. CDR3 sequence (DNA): TGTGCCAGCAGCCAAGGACAGGATCCTCAAGCTTTCTTT. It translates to CASSQGQDPQAFF.

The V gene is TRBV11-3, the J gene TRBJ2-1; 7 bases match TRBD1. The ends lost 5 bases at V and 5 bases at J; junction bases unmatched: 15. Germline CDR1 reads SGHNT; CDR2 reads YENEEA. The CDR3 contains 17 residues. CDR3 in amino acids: CASSANSGTETDNEQFF. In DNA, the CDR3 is TGTGCCAGCAGCGCGAACTCCGGGACAGAGACTGACAATGAGCAGTTCTTC.

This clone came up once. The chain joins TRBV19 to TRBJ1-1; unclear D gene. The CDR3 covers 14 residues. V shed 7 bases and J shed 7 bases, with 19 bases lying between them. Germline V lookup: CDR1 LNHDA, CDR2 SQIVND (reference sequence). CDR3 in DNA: TGTGCCAGTACCTCTCCGGGAGGTCGACATGAAGCTTTCTTT. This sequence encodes CASTSPGGRHEAFF.

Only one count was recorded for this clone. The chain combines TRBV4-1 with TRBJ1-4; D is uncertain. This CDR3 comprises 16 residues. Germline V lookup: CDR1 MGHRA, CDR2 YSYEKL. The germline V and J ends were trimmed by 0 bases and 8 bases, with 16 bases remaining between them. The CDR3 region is CASSQDWTEGNEKLFF. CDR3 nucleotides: TGCGCCAGCAGCCAAGACTGGACTGAAGGAAACGAAAAACTGTTTTTT.

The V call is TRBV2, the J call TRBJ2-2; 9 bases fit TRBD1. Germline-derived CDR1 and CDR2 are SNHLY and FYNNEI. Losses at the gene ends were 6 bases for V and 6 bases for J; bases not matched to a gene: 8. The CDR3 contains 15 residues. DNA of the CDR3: TGTGCCAGCAGACGGGACAGGGCTAAATCCGGGGAGCTGTTTTTT. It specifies CASRRDRAKSGELFF.

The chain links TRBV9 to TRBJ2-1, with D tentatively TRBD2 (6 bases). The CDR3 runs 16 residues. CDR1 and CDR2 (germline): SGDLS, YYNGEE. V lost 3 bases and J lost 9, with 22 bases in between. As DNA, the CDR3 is TGTGCCAGCAGCGCCACGGGACTTCCCGAATTCAGTGAGCAGTTCTTC. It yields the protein CASSATGLPEFSEQFF.

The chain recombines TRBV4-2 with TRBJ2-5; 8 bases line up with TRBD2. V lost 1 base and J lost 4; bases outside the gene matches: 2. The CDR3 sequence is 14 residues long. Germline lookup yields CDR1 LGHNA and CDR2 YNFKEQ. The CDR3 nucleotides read TGTGCCAGCAGCCAAGGGCTAGCGGGAGAGACCCAGTACTTC. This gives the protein CASSQGLAGETQYF.

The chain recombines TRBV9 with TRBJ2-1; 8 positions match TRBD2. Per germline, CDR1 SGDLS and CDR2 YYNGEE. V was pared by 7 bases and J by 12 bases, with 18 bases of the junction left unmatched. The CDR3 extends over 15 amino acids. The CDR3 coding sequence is TGTGCCAGCGGCCCCGGGACTAGTGTCGATTCTTGGCAGTTCTTC. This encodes CASGPGTSVDSWQFF.

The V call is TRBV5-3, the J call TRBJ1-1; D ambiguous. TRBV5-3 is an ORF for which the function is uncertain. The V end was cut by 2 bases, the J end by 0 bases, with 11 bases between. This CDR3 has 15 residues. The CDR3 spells CARSLGRGLNTEAFF. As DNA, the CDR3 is TGTGCCAGAAGCTTAGGAAGAGGATTGAACACTGAAGCTTTCTTT.

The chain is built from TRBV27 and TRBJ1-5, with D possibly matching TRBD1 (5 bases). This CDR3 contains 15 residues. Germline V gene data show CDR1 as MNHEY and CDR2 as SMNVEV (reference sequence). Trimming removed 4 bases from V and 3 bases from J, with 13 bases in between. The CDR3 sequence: CASSWSGQINQPQHF. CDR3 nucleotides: TGTGCCAGCAGTTGGTCAGGGCAGATCAATCAGCCCCAGCATTTT.

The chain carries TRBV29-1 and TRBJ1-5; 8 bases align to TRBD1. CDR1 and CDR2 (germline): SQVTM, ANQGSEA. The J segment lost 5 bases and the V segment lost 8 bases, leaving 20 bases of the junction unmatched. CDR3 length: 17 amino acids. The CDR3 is CSSQSGTGTAGDQPQHF. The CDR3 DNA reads TGCAGCTCCCAATCTGGGACAGGAACCGCAGGCGATCAGCCCCAGCATTTT. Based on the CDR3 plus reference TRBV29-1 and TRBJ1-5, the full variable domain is SAVISQKPSRDICQRGTSLTIQCQVDSQVTMMFWYRQQPGQSLTLIATANQGSEATYESGFVIDKFPISRPNLTFSTLTVSNMSPEDSSIYLCSSQSGTGTAGDQPQHFGDGTRLSIL.

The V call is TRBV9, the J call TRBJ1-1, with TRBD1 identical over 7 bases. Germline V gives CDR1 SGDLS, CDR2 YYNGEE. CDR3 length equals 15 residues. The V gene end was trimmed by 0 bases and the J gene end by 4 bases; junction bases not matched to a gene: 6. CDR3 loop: CASSVVGGAGTEAFF. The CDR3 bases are TGTGCCAGCAGCGTAGTAGGGGGCGCGGGCACTGAAGCTTTCTTT.

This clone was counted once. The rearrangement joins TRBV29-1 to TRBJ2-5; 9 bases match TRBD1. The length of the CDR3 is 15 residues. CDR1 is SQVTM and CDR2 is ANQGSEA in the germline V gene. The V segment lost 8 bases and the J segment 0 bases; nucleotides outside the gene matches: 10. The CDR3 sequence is CSSTRTGAYQETQYF. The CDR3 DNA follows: TGCAGCTCGACCCGGACAGGGGCGTACCAAGAGACCCAGTACTTC.

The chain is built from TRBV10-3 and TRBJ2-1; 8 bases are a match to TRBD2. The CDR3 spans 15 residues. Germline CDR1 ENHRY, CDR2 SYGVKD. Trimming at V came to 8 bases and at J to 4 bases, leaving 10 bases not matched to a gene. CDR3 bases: TGTGCCATCCGAGACGTTAGCGGGGCTTACAATGAGCAGTTCTTC. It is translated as CAIRDVSGAYNEQFF.

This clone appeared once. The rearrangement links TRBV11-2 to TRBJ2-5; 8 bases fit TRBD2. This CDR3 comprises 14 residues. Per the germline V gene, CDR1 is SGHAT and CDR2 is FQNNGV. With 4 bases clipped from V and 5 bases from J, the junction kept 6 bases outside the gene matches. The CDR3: CASSSGGAAETQYF. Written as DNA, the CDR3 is TGTGCCAGCAGCTCCGGGGGGGCTGCGGAGACCCAGTACTTC.